The 15 T cell receptor beta chains in this list originate from one sample, sequenced in a study of T-cell reconstitution after alpha-beta-depleted transplantation in children (dated by TCRdb to 2016 to 2018). The library came from PCR. The sample was run on an Illumina HiSeq 2500. Molecular barcoding was employed in the preparation of TCR libraries, with unique molecular identifiers being used to normalize TCRbeta repertoire quantification. TCRdb's own reprocessing of the public reads used fastp at Q25 and MiXCR and kept productive beta chains. CDR3 protein sequences are deduplicated, and each keeps its most common genes and DNA. For this sample the table gives roughly 74,000 distinct CDR3 sequences, of which 15% to 20% were detected only once. 45% to 55% of the sample is in the top ten clones. The treatment or condition label, as the study defines it: allogeneic hematopoietic cell transplantation with graft depleted of TCRalphabeta T cells and CD19 B cells.

The input for sequencing was PBMCs, mostly from graft donor cells, taken 360 days after TCRalphabeta/CD19-depleted stem cell transplant. These receptors originate from a male patient aged 2-10 years who had a stem cell transplant for acute lymphoblastic leukemia, so the T cells may come from the graft donor.

This chain links TRBV2 with TRBJ1-2, with 8 positions matching TRBD1. Germline V gene sequence: CDR1 SNHLY, CDR2 FYNNEI. J was trimmed by 4 bases and V by 8 bases; bases with no gene match: 3. The CDR3 is 12 residues long. CDR3: CASGDRPYGYTF. The CDR3 nucleotides are TGTGCCAGCGGGGACAGGCCCTATGGCTACACCTTC.

This clonotype was observed a handful of times. The chain links TRBV12-3 or TRBV12-4 to TRBJ1-2; maybe TRBD1 (6 bases). Trimming cost V 5 bases and J 8 bases, with 18 bases left between them. This CDR3 is 14 amino acids long. CDR3 region: CASSTGYRVKGYTF. The CDR3 coding sequence is TGTGCCAGCAGTACAGGCTACAGGGTAAAGGGCTACACCTTC.

This clonotype came up a few times. The chain employs TRBV6-5 and TRBJ2-7; D is uncertain. Germline loops: CDR1 MNHEY, CDR2 SVGAGI. This CDR3 has 15 residues. V lost 4 bases and J lost 4, with 17 bases in between. The CDR3 DNA follows: TGTGCCAGCAGTTTAGGCGCGTTGGTAGCTTACGAGCAGTACTTC. Translated, it gives CASSLGALVAYEQYF.

This clonotype was counted between two and nine times. This chain connects TRBV2 to TRBJ1-5, with 8 bases aligning to TRBD1. The CDR3 loop spans 16 amino acids. V was clipped by 2 bases and J by 6 bases; unmatched bases: 9. Germline CDR1 reads SNHLY; CDR2 reads FYNNEI. Here the CDR3 reads CASSEKQGASFQPQHF. CDR3 sequence (DNA): TGTGCCAGCAGTGAAAAGCAGGGGGCGTCGTTTCAGCCCCAGCATTTT.

This clonotype was seen more than once but under ten times. The CDR3 region is CASSLKAGVGTRYNEQFF. DNA of the CDR3: TGTGCCAGCAGCTTAAAGGCCGGGGTCGGGACTAGGTACAATGAGCAGTTCTTC. The rearrangement uses TRBV11-2 and TRBJ2-1, with 8 bases fitting TRBD2. CDR1 and CDR2 (germline): SGHAT, FQNNGV. After removal of 2 bases from V and 4 bases from J, the junction contained 13 bases not matched to a gene. The CDR3 contains 18 residues. The whole variable domain, filled in from reference TRBV11-2 and TRBJ2-1, reads EAGVAQSPRYKIIEKRQSVAFWCNPISGHATLYWYQQILGQGPKLLIQFQNNGVVDDSQLPKDRFSAERLKGVDSTLKIQPAKLEDSAVYLCASSLKAGVGTRYNEQFFGPGTRLTVL.

This clonotype was counted only a few times. The chain is built from TRBV24-1 and TRBJ2-2, with D possibly TRBD2 on 5 matching bases. Per the germline V gene, CDR1 is KGHDR and CDR2 is SFDVKD. V was pared by 5 bases and J by 7 bases, with 13 bases between. This CDR3 is built from 14 residues. In DNA, the CDR3 is TGTGCCACCAGTGCTCCTGGTGGGAGCGGGGAGCTGTTTTTT. As protein: CATSAPGGSGELFF.

This clonotype was counted only a few times. The chain recombines TRBV11-2 with TRBJ2-3; TRBD2 aligns across 12 bases. V was clipped by 4 bases and J by 8 bases; unmatched bases: 10. CDR1 is SGHAT, CDR2 FQNNGV, per germline. The CDR3 sequence is 16 residues long. CDR3 protein: CASSSSRTSGVSTQYF. The CDR3 DNA is TGTGCCAGCAGCTCCTCACGGACTAGCGGGGTGTCTACGCAGTATTTT. The variable domain in full, completed from reference TRBV11-2 and TRBJ2-3, reads EAGVAQSPRYKIIEKRQSVAFWCNPISGHATLYWYQQILGQGPKLLIQFQNNGVVDDSQLPKDRFSAERLKGVDSTLKIQPAKLEDSAVYLCASSSSRTSGVSTQYFGPGTRLTVL.

This clonotype appeared a few times. The chain employs TRBV6-2 or TRBV6-3 and TRBJ2-7, with D perhaps TRBD1 (6 bases). The CDR3 totals 14 residues. Germline CDR1 MNHEY, CDR2 SVGEGT. Trimming took 6 bases from V and 0 from J, leaving 12 bases between them. This chain's CDR3 is CASRFGTLSYEQYF. The CDR3 DNA reads TGTGCCAGCAGATTCGGGACACTCTCCTACGAGCAGTACTTC.

Only a few counts were recorded for this clonotype. The J gene is TRBJ2-7, the V gene TRBV5-1; D possibly matches TRBD1 or TRBD2 (5 bases each). Trimming removed 2 bases at V and 6 bases at J, with 6 bases between. Germline V gene data show CDR1 as SGHRS and CDR2 as YFSETQ. The CDR3 is made up of 11 amino acids. The CDR3 protein is CASSFGGEQYF. The CDR3 DNA follows: TGCGCCAGCAGCTTTGGGGGCGAGCAGTACTTC.

The chain uses TRBV19 and TRBJ2-7; 7 nucleotides match TRBD1. CDR1 and CDR2 (germline): LNHDA, SQIVND (reference sequence). Unmatched junction bases numbered 9, after V lost 5 bases and J lost 2 bases. The CDR3 covers 15 residues. As DNA, the CDR3 is TGTGCCAGTAGTCTTAACAGGGGTCAAACCTACGAGCAGTACTTC. Protein sequence: CASSLNRGQTYEQYF.

The chain is built from TRBV20-1 and TRBJ2-7; D is uncertain. V lost 4 bases to trimming and J lost 2 bases, with 18 bases between them. The germline gives CDR1 DFQATT, CDR2 SNEGSKA (reference sequence). This CDR3 is built from 15 residues. The CDR3 coding sequence is TGCAGTGCTATTCCGGCTCGATGGGGAACCTACGAGCAGTACTTC. This sequence encodes CSAIPARWGTYEQYF.

The rearrangement links TRBV10-3 to TRBJ2-2; tentative D call: TRBD1 (6 bases). Germline V gene data show CDR1 as ENHRY and CDR2 as SYGVKD. The germline V and J ends were trimmed by 6 bases and 6 bases, with 14 bases remaining between them. This CDR3 has 14 residues. The CDR3 sequence: CAIRPGVAAGELFF. The CDR3 nucleotides are TGTGCCATCAGACCAGGGGTCGCCGCCGGGGAGCTGTTTTTT.

This clonotype was seen a handful of times. The chain is built from TRBV12-3 or TRBV12-4 and TRBJ1-6; 8 nucleotides match TRBD1. V shed 5 bases and J 8 bases; nucleotides not matched to a gene: 5. The CDR3 runs to 14 residues. CDR3 DNA: TGTGCCAGCAGTCCCACAGGGGGTGATTCACCCCTCCACTTT. As protein: CASSPTGGDSPLHF.

The table lists this clonotype with a few counts. J is TRBJ2-1 and V is TRBV4-2; TRBD2 agrees at 12 bases. CDR3 length: 19 residues. The V segment lost 2 bases and the J segment 0 bases; nucleotides outside the gene matches: 8. The V gene's germline CDR1 is LGHNA and CDR2 YNFKEQ. CDR3: CASSQMLAGGPSSYNEQFF. DNA for the CDR3: TGTGCCAGCAGCCAAATGCTAGCGGGAGGGCCGAGCTCCTACAATGAGCAGTTCTTC.

This clonotype has at least ten counts. V is TRBV20-1 and J is TRBJ2-7; tentative D call: TRBD1 (5 bases). The CDR3 sequence is 14 residues long. Trimming took off 5 bases at V and 3 bases at J, with 17 bases between the two ends. Per the germline V gene, CDR1 is DFQATT and CDR2 is SNEGSKA (reference sequence). This CDR3 is CSALETEVGYEQYF. The CDR3 DNA reads as TGCAGTGCTTTAGAGACAGAAGTCGGCTACGAGCAGTACTTC.